This T cell receptor beta chain was sequenced in a study of blood T cell repertoires in COVID-19. About the study: The United States, Italy and Spain supplied acute and convalescent COVID-19 samples.

Enrolment of Seattle patients took place during active infection, and they were followed longitudinally. Details on this clone: Sequence at one end of the junction differs from germline and may be a read error.

In the authors' workflow: Scientists estimated how many nucleated cells there were by amplifying reference gene primers. TCRdb keeps only in-frame clones here, not all; method: immunoSEQ multiplex PCR. V, J and clone size were drawn from that table, and D and trimming were deduced from the DNA. The table records about 140,000 clones, roughly 84% of them present only once. The CDR3 runs 16 residues. CDR1 and CDR2 (germline): MDHEN, SYDVKM. The V and J genes are TRBV28 and TRBJ1-5, with D possibly being TRBD1 (5 bases). The receptor comes from a man in his thirties or forties with COVID-19, enrolled during active disease. The sample consisted of peripheral blood. As DNA, the CDR3 is TGTGCCGGCAGCCCTGGCGGGGGAGGGACCTATCAGCCCCAGCATTTT. Translated: CAGSPGGGGTYQPQHF.